A selection of T cell receptor beta chains follows, all from one sample in a study of blood T cell repertoires in COVID-19. Generated by immunoSEQ multiplex PCR, the TCRdb table keeps only in-frame clones and is missing some. The table shows around 340,000 clones, with around four fifths occurring only once. The sample comprised peripheral blood. These TCRs come from a man aged 30 to 39 with active or convalescent COVID-19. Both conserved end residues are part of each CDR3. The D gene is left open where the match is weak.

j_gene: TRBJ2-3; v_gene: TRBV9; d_gene: NA; CDR3aa: CASSADISTDTQYF
j_gene: TRBJ2-7; v_gene: TRBV18; d_gene: NA; CDR3aa: CASSSTQSYEQYF
j_gene: TRBJ2-3; v_gene: TRBV6-5; d_gene: TRBD1; CDR3aa: CASSTQGAFPDTQYF
j_gene: TRBJ2-1; v_gene: TRBV7-2; d_gene: TRBD2; CDR3aa: CASSLLAGGPNEQFF
j_gene: TRBJ2-7; v_gene: TRBV30; d_gene: TRBD1; CDR3aa: CAWLSKARGSYEQYF
j_gene: TRBJ2-7; v_gene: TRBV15; d_gene: TRBD2; CDR3aa: CATRRGTSGRNEQYF
j_gene: TRBJ1-4; v_gene: TRBV6-5; d_gene: TRBD1; CDR3aa: CAIYGTGEKLFF
j_gene: TRBJ2-1; v_gene: TRBV19; d_gene: TRBD1; CDR3aa: CASSIGPRTGSLSWFF
j_gene: TRBJ2-5; v_gene: TRBV3-1/TRBV3-2; d_gene: TRBD2; CDR3aa: CASSRPGLAGAETQYF
j_gene: TRBJ1-6; v_gene: TRBV5-6; d_gene: NA; CDR3aa: CASSPRDSPLHF
j_gene: TRBJ2-7; v_gene: TRBV5-1; d_gene: TRBD2; CDR3aa: CASRHGTSGWYEQYF
j_gene: TRBJ2-3; v_gene: TRBV19; d_gene: TRBD2; CDR3aa: CASSMSGGELDTQYF
j_gene: TRBJ1-6; v_gene: TRBV2; d_gene: TRBD1; CDR3aa: CARQGVDNSPLHF
j_gene: TRBJ2-7; v_gene: TRBV18; d_gene: TRBD2; CDR3aa: CASSPPLTSGYEQYF
j_gene: TRBJ1-3; v_gene: TRBV3-1/TRBV3-2; d_gene: TRBD1; CDR3aa: CASSPGTGSGNTIYF
j_gene: TRBJ1-5; v_gene: TRBV28; d_gene: NA; CDR3aa: CASSFGGNQPQHF
j_gene: TRBJ2-7; v_gene: TRBV5-4; d_gene: TRBD1; CDR3aa: CASSLATGVPYEQYF
j_gene: TRBJ2-3; v_gene: TRBV5-4; d_gene: NA; CDR3aa: CASSLGAGTSTDTQYF
j_gene: TRBJ2-7; v_gene: TRBV28; d_gene: TRBD1; CDR3aa: CASSFGTGLVEQYF
j_gene: TRBJ2-5; v_gene: TRBV5-4; d_gene: TRBD1; CDR3aa: CASSLAGGETQYF
j_gene: TRBJ2-3; v_gene: TRBV7-3; d_gene: TRBD2; CDR3aa: CASSPPPLAGGTDTQYF
j_gene: TRBJ2-1; v_gene: TRBV5-6; d_gene: NA; CDR3aa: CASSLGPQGNEQFF
j_gene: TRBJ1-6; v_gene: TRBV11-3; d_gene: NA; CDR3aa: CASSLDSNSPLHF
j_gene: TRBJ2-1; v_gene: TRBV12-3/TRBV12-4; d_gene: TRBD1; CDR3aa: CASRPDRGGRFF
j_gene: TRBJ2-1; v_gene: TRBV4-2; d_gene: TRBD2; CDR3aa: CASSQESGTYNEQFF
j_gene: TRBJ1-6; v_gene: TRBV12-3/TRBV12-4; d_gene: NA; CDR3aa: CATRQTNSPLHF
j_gene: TRBJ1-2; v_gene: TRBV10-3; d_gene: NA; CDR3aa: CAISPPGVDADYGYTF
j_gene: TRBJ2-2; v_gene: TRBV18; d_gene: TRBD2; CDR3aa: CASSPRTRNTGELFF
j_gene: TRBJ1-1; v_gene: TRBV4-2; d_gene: NA; CDR3aa: CASSQIPGANTEAFF
j_gene: TRBJ1-2; v_gene: TRBV2; d_gene: TRBD1; CDR3aa: CASRRNRQGAYGYTF
j_gene: TRBJ2-2; v_gene: TRBV7-9; d_gene: TRBD2; CDR3aa: CASSFRAGVNTGELFF
j_gene: TRBJ2-7; v_gene: TRBV4-3; d_gene: TRBD1; CDR3aa: CASSQTGTDYEQYF
j_gene: TRBJ2-3; v_gene: TRBV25-1; d_gene: NA; CDR3aa: CASSVSGTDTQYF
j_gene: TRBJ2-3; v_gene: TRBV9; d_gene: TRBD1; CDR3aa: CASSPQRSGGSNTDTQYF
j_gene: TRBJ2-1; v_gene: TRBV28; d_gene: NA; CDR3aa: CASSGAGRAEQFF
j_gene: TRBJ2-3; v_gene: TRBV29-1; d_gene: NA; CDR3aa: CSVYVPGGDTQYF
j_gene: TRBJ1-3; v_gene: TRBV6-2/TRBV6-3; d_gene: TRBD1; CDR3aa: CASSRDRSSGNTIYF
j_gene: TRBJ1-3; v_gene: TRBV5-1; d_gene: NA; CDR3aa: CASSALQGRSGNTIYF
j_gene: TRBJ1-6; v_gene: TRBV9; d_gene: NA; CDR3aa: CASSGGGASPLHF
j_gene: TRBJ2-2; v_gene: TRBV7-3; d_gene: TRBD2; CDR3aa: CASSLIAGALGGELFF
j_gene: TRBJ1-5; v_gene: TRBV12-5; d_gene: TRBD1; CDR3aa: CASGHSPLLRDRAYSNQPQHF
j_gene: TRBJ1-2; v_gene: TRBV18; d_gene: TRBD1; CDR3aa: CASSPGQDYGYTF
j_gene: TRBJ1-3; v_gene: TRBV5-1; d_gene: NA; CDR3aa: CASSLASGTDTIYF
j_gene: TRBJ1-5; v_gene: TRBV4-1; d_gene: NA; CDR3aa: CASSQGLGQTNQPQHF
j_gene: TRBJ1-2; v_gene: TRBV15; d_gene: TRBD1; CDR3aa: CATSRGTGIYGYTF
j_gene: TRBJ1-5; v_gene: TRBV28; d_gene: NA; CDR3aa: CASSWPPGGRNQPQHF
j_gene: TRBJ2-7; v_gene: TRBV3-1/TRBV3-2; d_gene: NA; CDR3aa: CASSRRVGPYEQYF
j_gene: TRBJ2-1; v_gene: TRBV5-3; d_gene: TRBD2; CDR3aa: CARSGTRLAGDFSSYNEQFF
j_gene: TRBJ2-2; v_gene: TRBV7-9; d_gene: NA; CDR3aa: CATQTGQTPGELFF
j_gene: TRBJ2-7; v_gene: TRBV28; d_gene: NA; CDR3aa: CASSFSAVLGLEQYF